Listed below are T cell receptor beta chains from one sample, sequenced in a study of shared clonotypes between healthy human individuals. TCRdb keeps only in-frame clones here, not all; method: immunoSEQ multiplex PCR. The data show roughly 2.2 million clones, over 85% seen once. The source material was naive CD4+ T cells from PBMCs. The receptors originated from a man aged 18 to 35 in good health. Some clones in this sample may be carry-over from other donors' samples. Each CDR3 is given with its conserved first and last residue. The D gene is left open where the match is weak. The size of a clone is reported for some rows only, either as once, few or many, or as a class for expanded clones.

CDR3 DNA: TGTGCCAGCAGCCCCGGTGTCCTTAGCAATCAGCCCCAGCATTTT
CDR3 protein: CASSPGVLSNQPQHF
D gene: -
clone size: -
CDR3 length: 15
V gene: TRBV9
J gene: TRBJ1-5

CDR3 DNA: TGTGCCAGCAGCTTAGTTGGGAGTGGGGCTTTCTTT
CDR3 protein: CASSLVGSGAFF
D gene: -
clone size: -
CDR3 length: 12
V gene: TRBV11-3
J gene: TRBJ1-1

CDR3 DNA: TGTGCCAGCAGCTTAAGGTCCGGCGGGAGTTCGTACAATGAGCAGTTCTTC
CDR3 protein: CASSLRSGGSSYNEQFF
D gene: TRBD2
clone size: -
CDR3 length: 17
V gene: TRBV7-9
J gene: TRBJ2-1

CDR3 DNA: TGTGCCAGCTCACTCTCCTTAGACAATGAGCAGTTCTTC
CDR3 protein: CASSLSLDNEQFF
D gene: -
clone size: -
CDR3 length: 13
V gene: TRBV18
J gene: TRBJ2-1

CDR3 DNA: TGTGCCAGCAGCCTTAGACAGATCGCGAACACTGAAGCTTTCTTT
CDR3 protein: CASSLRQIANTEAFF
D gene: -
clone size: few
CDR3 length: 15
V gene: TRBV5-6
J gene: TRBJ1-1

CDR3 DNA: TGTGCCAGCAGCTTGTCGCAGTCATACCCAGATACGCAGTATTTT
CDR3 protein: CASSLSQSYPDTQYF
D gene: -
clone size: -
CDR3 length: 15
V gene: TRBV5-5
J gene: TRBJ2-3

CDR3 DNA: TGTGCCTGGAGTTTGAAAGGCCTGTCGGCCCAGCATTTT
CDR3 protein: CAWSLKGLSAQHF
D gene: -
clone size: -
CDR3 length: 13
V gene: TRBV30
J gene: TRBJ1-5

CDR3 DNA: TGTGCCAGCAGAAGACAGGCCCCCAGCTCCTACGAGCAGTACTTC
CDR3 protein: CASRRQAPSSYEQYF
D gene: -
clone size: -
CDR3 length: 15
V gene: TRBV6-5
J gene: TRBJ2-7

CDR3 DNA: TGTGCCAGCAGCCCCGACCGCACCTCCTACGAGCAGTACTTC
CDR3 protein: CASSPDRTSYEQYF
D gene: -
clone size: -
CDR3 length: 14
V gene: TRBV7-2
J gene: TRBJ2-7

CDR3 DNA: TGTGCCAGTAGTATAGGAGGAGGGGCGGGGGAGACCCAGTACTTC
CDR3 protein: CASSIGGGAGETQYF
D gene: -
clone size: -
CDR3 length: 15
V gene: TRBV19
J gene: TRBJ2-5

CDR3 DNA: TGCGCCAGCAGTTTAAATTCTGGAAACACCATATATTTT
CDR3 protein: CASSLNSGNTIYF
D gene: -
clone size: -
CDR3 length: 13
V gene: TRBV10-1
J gene: TRBJ1-3

CDR3 DNA: TGTGCCAGCAGTTCCCAGGGCGGCACTGAAGCTTTCTTT
CDR3 protein: CASSSQGGTEAFF
D gene: -
clone size: -
CDR3 length: 13
V gene: TRBV6-5
J gene: TRBJ1-1

CDR3 DNA: TGTGCCAGCAGTTTACGTACAGGGGGCTTCGGAGGGAGTCGCACAGATACGCAGTATTTT
CDR3 protein: CASSLRTGGFGGSRTDTQYF
D gene: TRBD1
clone size: -
CDR3 length: 20
V gene: TRBV27
J gene: TRBJ2-3

CDR3 DNA: TGTGCCATCAGTGTTCGACAGGGGTTCTCCTACGAGCAGTACTTC
CDR3 protein: CAISVRQGFSYEQYF
D gene: TRBD1
clone size: few
CDR3 length: 15
V gene: TRBV10-3
J gene: TRBJ2-7

CDR3 DNA: TGTGCCAGCAGTTTTAGGTGGGAGGTCGTAGATGAGCAGTTCTTC
CDR3 protein: CASSFRWEVVDEQFF
D gene: -
clone size: -
CDR3 length: 15
V gene: TRBV27
J gene: TRBJ2-1

CDR3 DNA: TGTGCCAGCAGACCACTAGCGGGAACAGATACGCAGTATTTT
CDR3 protein: CASRPLAGTDTQYF
D gene: TRBD2
clone size: -
CDR3 length: 14
V gene: TRBV7-9
J gene: TRBJ2-3

CDR3 DNA: TGTGCCTGGAGTGTTGTACAGAACACCGGGGAGCTGTTTTTT
CDR3 protein: CAWSVVQNTGELFF
D gene: -
clone size: -
CDR3 length: 14
V gene: TRBV30
J gene: TRBJ2-2

CDR3 DNA: TGTGCCAGCAGCCCTCGGGACTGGGACTACAATGAGCAGTTCTTC
CDR3 protein: CASSPRDWDYNEQFF
D gene: -
clone size: once
CDR3 length: 15
V gene: TRBV7-9
J gene: TRBJ2-1

CDR3 DNA: TGTGCCAGCAGCTTAGATGGGACCCGGCAAGAGACCCAGTACTTC
CDR3 protein: CASSLDGTRQETQYF
D gene: -
clone size: -
CDR3 length: 15
V gene: TRBV7-6
J gene: TRBJ2-5

CDR3 DNA: TGTGCCAGTAGTATTCTAGGGAGGGGGAGGAACAATCAGCCCCAGCATTTT
CDR3 protein: CASSILGRGRNNQPQHF
D gene: -
clone size: -
CDR3 length: 17
V gene: TRBV19
J gene: TRBJ1-5

CDR3 DNA: TGCAGTGCACAGCGGTTCAATGAGCAGTTCTTC
CDR3 protein: CSAQRFNEQFF
D gene: -
clone size: -
CDR3 length: 11
V gene: TRBV20-1
J gene: TRBJ2-1

CDR3 DNA: TGTGCCAGCAGCTTATTATCCCTCACCGGGGAGCTGTTTTTT
CDR3 protein: CASSLLSLTGELFF
D gene: -
clone size: -
CDR3 length: 14
V gene: TRBV7-9
J gene: TRBJ2-2

CDR3 DNA: TGTGCCAGCAGCTTATTATCGAACCGAGGGCAGTACTTC
CDR3 protein: CASSLLSNRGQYF
D gene: -
clone size: -
CDR3 length: 13
V gene: TRBV11-2
J gene: TRBJ2-7

CDR3 DNA: TGTGCCAGCAGCCATCTGACTAGCGGGAGGGTAGAGGAGACCCAGTACTTC
CDR3 protein: CASSHLTSGRVEETQYF
D gene: TRBD2
clone size: -
CDR3 length: 17
V gene: TRBV4-2
J gene: TRBJ2-5

CDR3 DNA: TGTGCCAGCAGCTTAACGAGGGACAGGGGGCTGGAGACCCAGTACTTC
CDR3 protein: CASSLTRDRGLETQYF
D gene: TRBD1
clone size: -
CDR3 length: 16
V gene: TRBV7-3
J gene: TRBJ2-5

CDR3 DNA: TGTGCCAGCAGCCCCCTGGGACAGGGCTACGAGCAGTACTTC
CDR3 protein: CASSPLGQGYEQYF
D gene: TRBD1
clone size: once
CDR3 length: 14
V gene: TRBV7-3
J gene: TRBJ2-7

CDR3 DNA: TGTGCCACCAGCAGGGGGGGAATGACAGGGGGCGTCACAGATACGCAGTATTTT
CDR3 protein: CATSRGGMTGGVTDTQYF
D gene: TRBD1
clone size: -
CDR3 length: 18
V gene: TRBV15
J gene: TRBJ2-3

CDR3 DNA: TGTGCCAGCAGCTTGGGTTCAGGGGACACTGAAGCTTTCTTT
CDR3 protein: CASSLGSGDTEAFF
D gene: -
clone size: -
CDR3 length: 14
V gene: TRBV5-4
J gene: TRBJ1-1

CDR3 DNA: TGTGCCAGCAGCTTCTCTAGGGAGACGAACACCGGGGAGCTGTTTTTT
CDR3 protein: CASSFSRETNTGELFF
D gene: -
clone size: -
CDR3 length: 16
V gene: TRBV7-2
J gene: TRBJ2-2

CDR3 DNA: TGTGCCAGCATTGGAGGGACCTACAATGAGCAGTTCTTC
CDR3 protein: CASIGGTYNEQFF
D gene: -
clone size: -
CDR3 length: 13
V gene: TRBV6-1
J gene: TRBJ2-1

CDR3 DNA: TGTGCCAGCGCCGACCCCTCTCTCGGCCAAGAGACCCAGTACTTC
CDR3 protein: CASADPSLGQETQYF
D gene: -
clone size: -
CDR3 length: 15
V gene: TRBV27
J gene: TRBJ2-5

CDR3 DNA: TGTGCCAGCAGCCCCGGACAGGGAAAAAGGGGGATGACCGGGGAGCTGTTTTTT
CDR3 protein: CASSPGQGKRGMTGELFF
D gene: TRBD1
clone size: -
CDR3 length: 18
V gene: TRBV14
J gene: TRBJ2-2

CDR3 DNA: TGCGCCAGCAGCTTGGTAGGCTTGGAAGAGACCCAGTACTTC
CDR3 protein: CASSLVGLEETQYF
D gene: -
clone size: once
CDR3 length: 14
V gene: TRBV5-1
J gene: TRBJ2-5

CDR3 DNA: TGTGCCAGCAGCCGGACCCTTTCTAGCTCCTACGAGCAGTACTTC
CDR3 protein: CASSRTLSSSYEQYF
D gene: -
clone size: -
CDR3 length: 15
V gene: TRBV11-1
J gene: TRBJ2-7

CDR3 DNA: TGTGCCAGCAGTGAGGAGAAAGAGACCCAGTACTTC
CDR3 protein: CASSEEKETQYF
D gene: -
clone size: -
CDR3 length: 12
V gene: TRBV2
J gene: TRBJ2-5

CDR3 DNA: TGTGCCAGCACTGGGGGACTAGCGGGGCAAGAGACCCAGTACTTC
CDR3 protein: CASTGGLAGQETQYF
D gene: TRBD2
clone size: -
CDR3 length: 15
V gene: TRBV9
J gene: TRBJ2-5

CDR3 DNA: TGTGCCAGCAGCGTAGCAGGGGACAGGGGAGGAAACACCATATATTTT
CDR3 protein: CASSVAGDRGGNTIYF
D gene: TRBD1
clone size: -
CDR3 length: 16
V gene: TRBV9
J gene: TRBJ1-3

CDR3 DNA: TGTGCCAGCAGCTTAGCCTCCGCGGGCGGGAGGTTCAATGAGCAGTTCTTC
CDR3 protein: CASSLASAGGRFNEQFF
D gene: TRBD2
clone size: once
CDR3 length: 17
V gene: TRBV7-9
J gene: TRBJ2-1

CDR3 DNA: TGTGCCAGCAGCGACGGGACAGGCGAGACCCAGTACTTC
CDR3 protein: CASSDGTGETQYF
D gene: TRBD1
clone size: -
CDR3 length: 13
V gene: TRBV2
J gene: TRBJ2-5

CDR3 DNA: TGTGCCAGCAGTCTTAGACAGGGAGAGGAAAAACTGTTTTTT
CDR3 protein: CASSLRQGEEKLFF
D gene: TRBD1
clone size: -
CDR3 length: 14
V gene: TRBV28
J gene: TRBJ1-4

CDR3 DNA: TGTGCCAGTAGTATCCGCGGCACAGATACGCAGTATTTT
CDR3 protein: CASSIRGTDTQYF
D gene: -
clone size: -
CDR3 length: 13
V gene: TRBV19
J gene: TRBJ2-3

CDR3 DNA: TGCGCCAGCAGCTTGGGACCTAGCGGGGGCCAAGAGACCCAGTACTTC
CDR3 protein: CASSLGPSGGQETQYF
D gene: TRBD2
clone size: -
CDR3 length: 16
V gene: TRBV5-1
J gene: TRBJ2-5

CDR3 DNA: TGTGCCACCAGCAGAAACCGGGGGGAGCAGTACTTC
CDR3 protein: CATSRNRGEQYF
D gene: -
clone size: -
CDR3 length: 12
V gene: TRBV15
J gene: TRBJ2-7

CDR3 DNA: TGTGCCAGCAGCTACAGATCCGGGACAGGTAGTTTGCACGAGCAGTACTTC
CDR3 protein: CASSYRSGTGSLHEQYF
D gene: TRBD1
clone size: -
CDR3 length: 17
V gene: TRBV28
J gene: TRBJ2-7

CDR3 DNA: TGTGCCAGCAGCGTAGTGGATAGCGGGGGCCCAAGCCAAGAGACCCAGTACTTC
CDR3 protein: CASSVVDSGGPSQETQYF
D gene: TRBD2
clone size: once
CDR3 length: 18
V gene: TRBV9
J gene: TRBJ2-5

CDR3 DNA: TGCGCCAGCAGCCCGGGACAGGGGGCGCGAGATACGCAGTATTTT
CDR3 protein: CASSPGQGARDTQYF
D gene: TRBD1
clone size: -
CDR3 length: 15
V gene: TRBV4-1
J gene: TRBJ2-3

CDR3 DNA: TGCAGCGTAAGGGGGCGCTCACAAGAGACCCAGTACTTC
CDR3 protein: CSVRGRSQETQYF
D gene: TRBD1
clone size: -
CDR3 length: 13
V gene: TRBV29-1
J gene: TRBJ2-5

CDR3 DNA: TGTGCCAGCAGCGCCGGGACAGCCATGAACACTGAAGCTTTCTTT
CDR3 protein: CASSAGTAMNTEAFF
D gene: TRBD1
clone size: -
CDR3 length: 15
V gene: TRBV9
J gene: TRBJ1-1

CDR3 DNA: TGTGCCAGCAGTCCCACCAGGTATGGCTACACCTTC
CDR3 protein: CASSPTRYGYTF
D gene: -
clone size: few
CDR3 length: 12
V gene: TRBV28
J gene: TRBJ1-2

CDR3 DNA: TGTGCCAGCAGCCCCATGGACAGGGCGGGGGAAAAACTGTTTTTT
CDR3 protein: CASSPMDRAGEKLFF
D gene: TRBD1
clone size: -
CDR3 length: 15
V gene: TRBV7-9
J gene: TRBJ1-4

CDR3 DNA: TGTGCCAGCAGCTACTTGAGCGGGATAGTTTCCTACGAGCAGTACTTC
CDR3 protein: CASSYLSGIVSYEQYF
D gene: TRBD2
clone size: -
CDR3 length: 16
V gene: TRBV11-2
J gene: TRBJ2-7

CDR3 DNA: TGCGCCAGCAGCTTAGGCGGGAGTTTAGGTGATGAGCAGTTCTTC
CDR3 protein: CASSLGGSLGDEQFF
D gene: TRBD2
clone size: -
CDR3 length: 15
V gene: TRBV5-1
J gene: TRBJ2-1